Shown below are 22 T cell receptor beta chains from a single sample sequenced in a study of blood T cell repertoires in COVID-19. Clones were read by immunoSEQ multiplex PCR, and TCRdb kept only the in-frame ones, dropping some. The table records approximately 160,000 clones, about 86% of them present only once. Sequenced: PBMCs or T cells enriched from blood (not recorded which). Every receptor here comes from a man in his fifties or sixties who had recovered from COVID-19.

The gene calls are TRBV9 and TRBJ1-6, with a tentative D call TRBD1 (6 bases). Trimming took 4 bases from V and 5 from J, leaving 13 bases between them. The V gene's germline CDR1 is SGDLS and CDR2 YYNGEE. The CDR3 has 15 amino acids. The CDR3 DNA is TGTGCCAGCAGCCAGACAGGCTTGCATAATTCACCCCTCCACTTT. Residues: CASSQTGLHNSPLHF.

In DNA form, the CDR3 reads TGTGCCAGCAGCAAGGGGACTAGCGGGGGGGCGACAGATACGCAGTATTTT. It yields the protein CASSKGTSGGATDTQYF. The V and J genes are TRBV5-4 and TRBJ2-3; 16 nucleotides line up with TRBD2. From germline, CDR1 is SGHNT and CDR2 YYREEE (reference sequence). The CDR3 loop spans 17 amino acids. V shed 4 bases and J 3 bases; nucleotides not matched to a gene: 5. Looking up the rest from reference TRBV5-4 and TRBJ2-3 gives the full variable domain: ETGVTQSPTHLIKTRGQQVTLRCSSQSGHNTVSWYQQALGQGPQFIFQYYREEENGRGNFPPRFSGLQFPNYSSELNVNALELDDSALYLCASSKGTSGGATDTQYFGPGTRLTVL.

This chain joins TRBV13 and TRBJ2-3; tentatively, D is TRBD2 (5 bases). This CDR3 has 14 residues. Trimming removed 5 bases at V and 6 bases at J, with 15 bases between. The germline CDR1 and CDR2 sequences are PRHDT and FYEKMQ (reference sequence). For the CDR3, the DNA is TGTGCCAGCAGCACCCGGGAAGATATGGATACGCAGTATTTT. Translation gives CASSTREDMDTQYF.

The genes are TRBV28 and TRBJ1-3, with D maybe TRBD1 (5 bases). The CDR3 runs to 15 residues. V was shortened by 2 bases and J by 0 bases, with 8 bases between the two germline ends. CDR1 MDHEN and CDR2 SYDVKM come from the germline V gene. CDR3 in DNA: TGTGCCAGCAGTTTACCAACAGGCTCTGGAAACACCATATATTTT. Protein: CASSLPTGSGNTIYF.

This sequence joins TRBV4-1 and TRBJ2-1; 12 nucleotides align to TRBD2. V dropped 4 bases and J dropped 3; count of bases not matched to a gene: 7. Germline CDR1 MGHRA, CDR2 YSYEKL. This CDR3 comprises 17 residues. The CDR3 region has the DNA TGCGCCAGCAGCCCTTCGATGGGACTAGCGGGCTACAATGAGCAGTTCTTC. Residues: CASSPSMGLAGYNEQFF.

With regard to this clone: A much more abundant neighbour one base away suggests this may be a read error. The J gene is TRBJ2-2, the V gene TRBV6-1, with 11 positions matching TRBD2. CDR3 length equals 16 residues. Germline CDR1 is MNHNS and CDR2 is SASEGT. CDR3 sequence reads: CARSEVAGGADGELFF. The CDR3 nucleotides are TGTGCCCGCAGTGAAGTAGCGGGGGGGGCGGACGGGGAGCTGTTTTTT.

This clone was counted only a few times. The rearrangement uses TRBV7-8 and TRBJ1-1, with D perhaps TRBD1 (5 bases). Per germline, CDR1 SGHVS and CDR2 FQNEAQ. Trimming removed 5 bases from V and 4 bases from J, with 11 bases in between. The CDR3 has 13 residues. The CDR3 loop is CASSAQGFTEAFF. CDR3 DNA: TGTGCCAGCAGCGCGCAGGGATTCACTGAAGCTTTCTTT.

The J gene is TRBJ1-2, the V gene TRBV2; D is possibly TRBD1 (5 bases). Between the trimmed V and J ends, which lost 1 base and 6 bases, there was a span of 12 bases. This CDR3 has 14 residues. From germline, CDR1 is SNHLY and CDR2 FYNNEI. The CDR3 region has the DNA TGTGCCAGCAGTGAAGGGGCAGGGACTGATGGCTACACCTTC. This gives the protein CASSEGAGTDGYTF.

The sample holds a few counts of this clone. This chain links TRBV19 with TRBJ1-5, with 8 bases identical to TRBD1. CDR1 is LNHDA and CDR2 is SQIVND in the germline V gene (reference sequence). V shed 6 bases, J shed 5 bases, and the junction held 15 bases outside the gene matches. The CDR3 length is 17 residues. The DNA of the CDR3 is TGTGCCAGTAGAGAGGACAGGGCAGCAGGGGGGTATCAGCCCCAGCATTTT. Translated: CASREDRAAGGYQPQHF. The variable domain in full, with the rest retrieved from reference TRBV19 and TRBJ1-5, is DGGITQSPKYLFRKEGQNVTLSCEQNLNHDAMYWYRQDPGQGLRLIYYSQIVNDFQKGDIAEGYSVSREKKESFPLTVTSAQKNPTAFYLCASREDRAAGGYQPQHFGDGTRLSIL.

This clone was picked up one time. The J gene is TRBJ1-2, the V gene TRBV19, with D possibly TRBD1 on 6 matching bases. The CDR3 consists of 17 residues. V gave up 1 base and J gave up 1 base, with 16 bases separating them. From germline, CDR1 is LNHDA and CDR2 SQIVND (reference sequence). The CDR3 DNA sequence: TGTGCCAGTAGTATAGTCCCAGGGGCCCTATTTAACTATGGCTACACCTTC. This gives the protein CASSIVPGALFNYGYTF.

The chain employs TRBV3-1 (or the pseudogene TRBV3-2) and TRBJ2-4, with D tentatively TRBD1 (6 bases). The V and J ends lost 0 bases and 3 bases respectively, with 12 bases between them. CDR3 size: 16 residues. Germline loops: CDR1 LGHDT, CDR2 YNNKEL (reference sequence). CDR3 sequence: CASSQETGQFKNIQYF. CDR3 sequence (DNA): TGTGCCAGCAGCCAAGAAACTGGACAGTTCAAAAACATTCAGTACTTC.

This chain links TRBV28 with TRBJ1-2; TRBD1 might be the D (5 bases). In germline, CDR1 is MDHEN, CDR2 SYDVKM. This CDR3 is built from 14 residues. V lost 2 bases to trimming and J lost 8 bases, with 15 bases between them. The DNA of the CDR3 is TGTGCCAGCAGTTTACCGAGGAGGGGTGGAGGCTACACCTTC. Its protein product is CASSLPRRGGGYTF.

This clone has only one observation. J is TRBJ1-6 and V is TRBV3-1 (or the pseudogene TRBV3-2); the D is unclear. The V and J ends lost 0 bases and 10 bases respectively, with 10 bases between them. The germline gives CDR1 LGHDT, CDR2 YNNKEL (reference sequence). This CDR3 has 14 amino acids. CDR3 protein: CASSQEQRNSPLHF. The CDR3, as DNA: TGTGCCAGCAGCCAAGAACAGAGAAACTCACCCCTCCACTTT.

The chain links TRBV2 to TRBJ2-5, with 7 positions matching TRBD1. Germline CDR1 reads SNHLY; CDR2 reads FYNNEI. Losses at the gene ends were 6 bases for V and 2 bases for J; bases not matched to a gene: 6. CDR3 size: 14 residues. The CDR3: CASSRGQRQETQYF. Written as DNA, the CDR3 is TGTGCCAGCAGCAGGGGACAGAGGCAAGAGACCCAGTACTTC.

The CDR3 loop is CASTPKGPQTGGSYEQYF. Here the CDR3 DNA reads TGTGCCAGTACCCCAAAGGGACCTCAGACGGGGGGCTCCTACGAGCAGTACTTC. The gene calls are TRBV19 and TRBJ2-7, with TRBD2 identical over 7 bases. V trimming: 7 bases; J trimming: 0 bases; junction bases outside the gene matches: 18. There are 18 residues in the CDR3. Germline-derived CDR1 and CDR2 are LNHDA and SQIVND (reference sequence).

The CDR3 DNA is TGTGCCAGTAGTTCTACCTCGCCGGGGAACTATGGCTACACCTTC. This gives the protein CASSSTSPGNYGYTF. This chain uses TRBV19 with TRBJ1-2; D not resolved. This CDR3 is built from 15 residues. Deletions cut 5 bases from V and 2 bases from J, with 15 bases between. Germline CDR1 LNHDA, CDR2 SQIVND (reference sequence).

The gene calls are TRBV2 and TRBJ2-2; D may be TRBD2 (5 bases). Germline-derived CDR1 and CDR2 are SNHLY and FYNNEI. The CDR3 extends over 15 amino acids. V lost 10 bases and J 1 base, leaving 16 bases between the germline ends. The CDR3 protein is CATKEVLGNTGELFF. The DNA for the CDR3 is TGTGCCACCAAGGAGGTTTTGGGGAACACCGGGGAGCTGTTTTTT.

This clone was recorded a few times. V and J are TRBV2 and TRBJ1-6; D ambiguous. This CDR3 contains 15 residues. The germline CDR1 and CDR2 sequences are SNHLY and FYNNEI. V dropped 8 bases and J dropped 0 bases, with 11 bases sitting between them. DNA for the CDR3: TGTGCCAGCGCCCTTGGGAGCTCCTATAATTCACCCCTCCACTTT. The encoded protein is CASALGSSYNSPLHF.

The V call is TRBV30, the J call TRBJ2-2; 8 bases map to TRBD2. Germline V gene data show CDR1 as GTSNPN and CDR2 as SVGIG (reference sequence). Germline trimming cut 0 bases from V and 6 bases from J; bases unmatched to any gene: 6. This CDR3 is 15 amino acids long. The CDR3 DNA reads as TGTGCCTGGAGTGTGGGACTAGTTTACGCCGGGGAGCTGTTTTTT. Protein sequence: CAWSVGLVYAGELFF.

The J gene is TRBJ1-5, the V gene TRBV6-5, with D maybe TRBD1 (6 bases). Deletions cut 7 bases from V and 6 bases from J, with 19 bases between. Per the germline V gene, CDR1 is MNHEY and CDR2 is SVGAGI. CDR3 length: 15 amino acids. Here the CDR3 reads CASIPTGGGAQPQHF. The CDR3 DNA reads as TGTGCCAGCATTCCGACAGGTGGGGGGGCTCAGCCCCAGCATTTT.

This clone appeared a single time. The gene calls are TRBV6-2 or TRBV6-3 and TRBJ1-2, with 8 bases matching TRBD1. Looked up from germline, CDR1 is MNHEY and CDR2 is SVGEGT. There are 15 residues in the CDR3. V was clipped by 5 bases and J by 2 bases; unmatched bases: 7. CDR3 in DNA: TGTGCCAGCAGTACAGGACAGGGCGGGAACTATGGCTACACCTTC. Translated, it gives CASSTGQGGNYGYTF.

This clone was found once. CDR3 sequence: CASSSANSGNTIYF. In DNA form, the CDR3 reads TGTGCCAGTAGTTCCGCAAACTCAGGAAACACCATATATTTT. The V call is TRBV19, the J call TRBJ1-3, with D unclear. The CDR3 extends over 14 amino acids. V lost 5 bases and J lost 4, with 12 bases in between. Looked up from germline, CDR1 is LNHDA and CDR2 is SQIVND (reference sequence).